This TCR beta chain was identified during a study of cytomegalovirus exposure and HLA in healthy donors. Regarding the study as a whole: The likely explanation for a cluster of highly shared sequence variants was sequencing artifact. Later analysis showed TCR association rates varying by HLA locus, highest for DRB1 and lowest for HLA-C.

On this clone itself: Its specificity is unknown.

V lost 4 bases to trimming and J lost 0 bases; unmatched junction nucleotides: 2. CDR1 is ENHRY, CDR2 SYGVKD, per germline. CDR3 length: 15 residues. PCR was performed using 60 Vbeta and 13 Jbeta primers. Sequenced by immunoSEQ multiplex PCR; TCRdb stores in-frame clones only, minus some. In the table there are around 250,000 clones, approximately 82% of which are singletons. This chain joins TRBV10-3 and TRBJ2-7; TRBD1 aligns across 11 bases. The TCR originated in a woman in her sixties in good health and CMV-seropositive. Sequencing was carried out using PBMCs. The CDR3 sequence: CAISAGQGVSYEQYF. The CDR3 nucleotides are TGTGCCATCAGTGCGGGACAGGGGGTCTCCTACGAGCAGTACTTC.